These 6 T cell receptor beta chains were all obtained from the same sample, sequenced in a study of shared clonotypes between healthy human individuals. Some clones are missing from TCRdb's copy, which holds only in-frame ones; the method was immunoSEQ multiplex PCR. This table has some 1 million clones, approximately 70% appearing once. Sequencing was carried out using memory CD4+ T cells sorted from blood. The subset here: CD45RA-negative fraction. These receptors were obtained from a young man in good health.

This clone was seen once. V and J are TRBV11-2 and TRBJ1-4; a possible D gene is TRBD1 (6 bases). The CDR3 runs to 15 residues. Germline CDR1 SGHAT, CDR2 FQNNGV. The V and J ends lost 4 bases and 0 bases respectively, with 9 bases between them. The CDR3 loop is CASSYGQTTNEKLFF. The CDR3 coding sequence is TGTGCCAGCAGCTACGGACAGACAACTAATGAAAAACTGTTTTTT.

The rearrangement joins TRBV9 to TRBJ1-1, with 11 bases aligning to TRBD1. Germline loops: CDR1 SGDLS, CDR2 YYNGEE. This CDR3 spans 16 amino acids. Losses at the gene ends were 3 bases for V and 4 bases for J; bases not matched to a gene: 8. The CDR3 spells CASSGGQGVTSTEAFF. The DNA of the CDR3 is TGTGCCAGCAGCGGGGGACAGGGGGTGACAAGCACTGAAGCTTTCTTT.

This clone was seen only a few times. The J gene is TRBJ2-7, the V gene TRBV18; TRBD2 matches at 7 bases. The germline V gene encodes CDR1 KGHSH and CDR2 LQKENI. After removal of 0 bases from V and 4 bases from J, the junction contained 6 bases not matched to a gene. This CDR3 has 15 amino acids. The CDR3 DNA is TGTGCCAGCTCACCACCGACGGGGGGATTATACGAGCAGTACTTC. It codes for CASSPPTGGLYEQYF. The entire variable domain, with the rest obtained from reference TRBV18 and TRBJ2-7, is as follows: NAGVMQNPRHLVRRRGQEARLRCSPMKGHSHVYWYRQLPEEGLKFMVYLQKENIIDESGMPKERFSAEFPKEGPSILRIQQVVRGDSAAYFCASSPPTGGLYEQYFGPGTRLTVT.

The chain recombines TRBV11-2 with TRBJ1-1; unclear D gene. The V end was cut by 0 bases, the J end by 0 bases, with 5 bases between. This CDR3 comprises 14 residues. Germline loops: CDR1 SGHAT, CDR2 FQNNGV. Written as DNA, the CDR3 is TGTGCCAGCAGCTTAGATCTTGTGAACACTGAAGCTTTCTTT. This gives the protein CASSLDLVNTEAFF.

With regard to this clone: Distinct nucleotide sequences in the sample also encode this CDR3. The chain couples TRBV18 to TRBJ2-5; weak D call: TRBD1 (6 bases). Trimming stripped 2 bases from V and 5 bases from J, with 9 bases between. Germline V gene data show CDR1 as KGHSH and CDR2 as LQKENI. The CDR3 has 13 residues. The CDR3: CASSPRGTETQYF. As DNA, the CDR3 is TGTGCCAGCTCACCAAGGGGGACGGAGACCCAGTACTTC.

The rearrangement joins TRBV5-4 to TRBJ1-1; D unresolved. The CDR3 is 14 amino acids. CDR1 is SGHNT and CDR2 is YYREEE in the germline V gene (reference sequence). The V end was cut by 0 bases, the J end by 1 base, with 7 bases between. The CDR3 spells CASSLGMQNTEAFF. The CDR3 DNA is TGTGCCAGCAGCTTGGGGATGCAGAACACTGAAGCTTTCTTT.